The following is a T cell receptor beta chain sequence with its context. This receptor's antigen is unknown. The record has no base qualities; no much larger clone is one base away. The germline V gene supplies CDR1 ENHRY and CDR2 SYGVKD. V ends up 8 bases short and J 4 bases short, with an unmatched junction base count of 4. There are 13 amino acids in the CDR3, from cysteine to phenylalanine inclusive. Kept here is only the CDR3 DNA, which spans 39 bases and is read in frame from base 1. The source of the sample is a study of control samples from healthy donors and cancer patients (dated by TCRdb to between 2020 and 2021). Libraries were made using the immunoSEQ multiplex PCR assay. Sourced from immuneACCESS, this table was stored by TCRdb with only in-frame sequences that have V and J called. A share of the clones is absent; for the studies checked, an unresolved V gene accounts for under half, and the remainder has no known explanation. In all, the sample holds roughly 86,000 clones, and 91% of those were seen once. The ten top clones hold more than 15% of the sample.

This TCR derives from a man younger than 40 in good health. The V gene is TRBV10-3 and the J gene is TRBJ1-1; 10 middle bases align to TRBD1. Sequenced material: blood. The CDR3 corresponds to CAIGTGEITEAFF. In nucleotide form, the sequence is TGTGCCATCGGGACAGGGGAGATCACTGAAGCTTTCTTT.